A single sample is the source of the 30 T cell receptor beta chains below, sequenced in a study of CD8+ T cells in alopecia areata. After isolation, RNA underwent reverse transcription to generate cDNA as the sequencing template. The method was immunoSEQ multiplex PCR; TCRdb's version includes in-frame clones alone and lacks a portion of them. Of 150,000 to 200,000 clones listed, about 70% are singletons. The sample consisted of CD8+ T cells sorted from blood, taken at week 0. These receptor sequences come from a human donor with alopecia areata.

The chain is built from TRBV7-9 and TRBJ2-5; TRBD1 matches at 7 bases. Germline CDR1 is SEHNR and CDR2 is FQNEAQ (reference sequence). With 11 bases clipped from V and 2 bases from J, the junction kept 11 bases outside the gene matches. This CDR3 comprises 14 residues. The CDR3 DNA reads TGTGCCGGTGTCCAGGGGGAACCTCAAGAGACCCAGTACTTC. Its translation: CAGVQGEPQETQYF.

This clone is a singleton in its sample. The V and J genes are TRBV7-9 and TRBJ2-3; D gene ambiguous. Trimming removed 5 bases at V and 1 base at J, with 13 bases between. From germline, CDR1 is SEHNR and CDR2 FQNEAQ (reference sequence). The CDR3 covers 15 residues. The CDR3, as DNA: TGTGCCAGCAGCCACGAGGTAGGGCGCACAGATACGCAGTATTTT. Its protein product is CASSHEVGRTDTQYF.

This chain uses TRBV18 with TRBJ2-1; 7 positions match TRBD2. The CDR3 is 16 amino acids. Germline lookup yields CDR1 KGHSH and CDR2 LQKENI. V lost 1 base, J lost 0 bases, and 3 bases stayed unmatched. The CDR3 DNA reads TGTGCCAGCTCACCACGGGAGGGAAGCTCCTACAATGAGCAGTTCTTC. It translates to CASSPREGSSYNEQFF.

The J gene is TRBJ2-2, the V gene TRBV7-6; D ambiguous. V lost 2 bases and J lost 2, with 6 bases in between. CDR3 length: 14 residues. Germline V gene lookup returns CDR1 SGHVS and CDR2 FNYEAQ. This CDR3 is CASSLSPNTGELFF. The CDR3 bases are TGTGCCAGCAGCTTATCCCCTAACACCGGGGAGCTGTTTTTT.

As to this clone: The junction does not match germline at one end; this may be a read error. The V call is TRBV6-6, the J call TRBJ2-4, with a possible D match to TRBD1 (5 bases). Germline V gene data show CDR1 as MNHNY and CDR2 as SVGAGI (reference sequence). The CDR3 runs to 12 residues. DNA for the CDR3: TGTGCCATCAGTGACGGTGGGGCAGTTCAGTACTTC. Its protein product is CAISDGGAVQYF.

The genes are TRBV6-1 and TRBJ2-3, with 7 bases matching TRBD1. V lost 8 bases, J lost 2 bases, and 4 bases stayed unmatched. From germline, CDR1 is MNHNS and CDR2 SASEGT. CDR3 length: 13 residues. The CDR3 loop reads CASSGQVTDTQYF. Here the CDR3 DNA reads TGTGCCAGCTCCGGACAGGTCACAGATACGCAGTATTTT.

This clone was counted only a few times. This chain uses TRBV10-3 with TRBJ2-7; 7 bases fit TRBD1. The CDR3 has 13 amino acids. Trimming removed 11 bases from V and 4 bases from J; junction bases left unmatched: 11. CDR1 and CDR2 (germline): ENHRY, SYGVKD. The CDR3 reads CAAGAGTVYEQYF. The DNA of the CDR3 is TGTGCCGCGGGCGCCGGGACAGTGTACGAGCAGTACTTC.

This sequence joins TRBV25-1 and TRBJ1-2, with TRBD1 identical over 8 bases. J was trimmed by 8 bases and V by 6 bases; bases with no gene match: 8. Germline values: CDR1 MGHDK, CDR2 SYGVNS. The CDR3 has 13 amino acids. The CDR3 protein is CASRAGGVWGYTF. In DNA form, the CDR3 reads TGTGCCAGCAGGGCAGGGGGCGTGTGGGGCTACACCTTC.

The V and J genes are TRBV6-5 and TRBJ1-6; TRBD1 is a possible D gene (5 bases). V lost 10 bases and J lost 7, with 20 bases in between. This CDR3 contains 15 residues. Germline V gene sequence: CDR1 MNHEY, CDR2 SVGAGI. CDR3 bases: TGTGCCACCGCTTTCGAGAAGCAGGGCAATTCACCCCTCCACTTT. This codes for CATAFEKQGNSPLHF.

This clone was detected once. For the CDR3, the DNA is TGCGCCAGCAGCTCCCGCGGGGCGAGCTCCTACAATGAGCAGTTCTTC. This encodes CASSSRGASSYNEQFF. J is TRBJ2-1 and V is TRBV4-1; TRBD2 is a possible D gene (6 bases). Germline CDR1 is MGHRA and CDR2 is YSYEKL. The V end lost 5 bases, the J end lost 0 bases, and 14 bases lay between the germline ends. The CDR3 spans 16 residues.

This clone has more than one count but fewer than ten. V usage is TRBV30 and J usage is TRBJ2-1; no clear D gene. V shed 0 bases and J shed 7 bases, with 7 bases lying between them. The CDR3 is 12 amino acids. Germline loops: CDR1 GTSNPN, CDR2 SVGIG (reference sequence). For the CDR3, the DNA is TGTGCCTGGAGTGTTCGTTCAAATGAGCAGTTCTTC. As protein: CAWSVRSNEQFF.

The gene calls are TRBV30 and TRBJ1-1; no firm D call. The V gene's germline CDR1 is GTSNPN and CDR2 SVGIG (reference sequence). Deletions cut 1 base from V and 5 bases from J, with 5 bases between. This CDR3 contains 11 residues. The CDR3 protein is CAWSERTEAFF. The CDR3, as DNA: TGTGCCTGGAGTGAAAGGACTGAAGCTTTCTTT.

This clone appeared a few times. The chain recombines TRBV2 with TRBJ2-1; possible D gene TRBD2, 6 bases. CDR1 and CDR2 (germline): SNHLY, FYNNEI. The CDR3 extends over 13 amino acids. The V end was cut by 7 bases, the J end by 2 bases, with 9 bases between. The CDR3 region has the DNA TGTGCCAGCATTGCTAGCGCCTACAATGAGCAGTTCTTC. As protein: CASIASAYNEQFF.

The J gene is TRBJ2-3, the V gene TRBV29-1; TRBD2 might be the D (5 bases). The CDR3 runs to 13 residues. V was cut by 5 bases and J by 2 bases, with 11 bases left in between. Germline V gene data show CDR1 as SQVTM and CDR2 as ANQGSEA. This chain's CDR3 is CSVSTGSTDTQYF. CDR3 sequence (DNA): TGCAGCGTTTCGACGGGATCCACAGATACGCAGTATTTT.

The chain couples TRBV10-2 to TRBJ2-7; perhaps TRBD2 as D (6 bases). This CDR3 is built from 12 residues. Trimming left V 8 bases short and J 3 bases short, with 11 bases between. Looked up from germline, CDR1 is WSHSY and CDR2 is SAAADI. In DNA form, the CDR3 reads TGCGCCAGCGGGGGGAGTTACTACGAGCAGTACTTC. The encoded protein is CASGGSYYEQYF.

This chain connects TRBV5-4 to TRBJ2-7; either TRBD1 or TRBD2 may fit D (5 bases each). CDR3 length equals 15 residues. V was pared by 4 bases and J by 2 bases, with 16 bases between. CDR1 and CDR2 (germline): SGHNT, YYREEE (reference sequence). The CDR3 here is CASSEYRDGPYEQYF. As DNA, the CDR3 is TGTGCCAGCAGCGAGTATCGGGACGGACCCTACGAGCAGTACTTC.

The rearrangement uses TRBV7-6 and TRBJ2-7; possibly TRBD1 for D (6 bases). Germline CDR1 is SGHVS and CDR2 is FNYEAQ. The CDR3 is 12 residues long. Trimming took off 5 bases at V and 6 bases at J, with 11 bases between the two ends. The CDR3 spells CASSPGESEQYF. CDR3 nucleotides: TGTGCCAGCAGCCCAGGGGAAAGCGAGCAGTACTTC.

The V and J genes are TRBV30 and TRBJ1-4; no firm D call. Trimming took 1 base from V and 7 from J, leaving 13 bases between them. Germline-derived CDR1 and CDR2 are GTSNPN and SVGIG (reference sequence). This CDR3 is built from 14 residues. CDR3 bases: TGTGCCTGGAGTGAATCATCCGGATCTGAAAAACTGTTTTTT. As protein: CAWSESSGSEKLFF.

This clone showed up many times. The rearrangement uses TRBV4-1 and TRBJ2-7; perhaps TRBD1 as D (5 bases). Germline CDR1 MGHRA, CDR2 YSYEKL. Trimming stripped 0 bases from V and 6 bases from J, with 15 bases between. The CDR3 length is 15 residues. The CDR3 sequence: CASSQEEKGMGEQYF. The CDR3 nucleotides are TGCGCCAGCAGCCAAGAGGAGAAGGGGATGGGCGAGCAGTACTTC.

Worth noting for this clone: At one boundary the junction diverges from the germline segment, which might be a read error. The DNA of the CDR3 is TGCGCCAGCAGCTTGGCGTCAGGGTTGAGCACGGATACGCAGTATTTT. This encodes CASSLASGLSTDTQYF. The chain is built from TRBV5-1 and TRBJ2-3; tentative D call: TRBD1 (5 bases). This CDR3 comprises 16 residues. CDR1 is SGHRS, CDR2 YFSETQ, per germline. Complete variable domain (other parts from reference TRBV5-1 and TRBJ2-3): KAGVTQTPRYLIKTRGQQVTLSCSPISGHRSVSWYQQTPGQGLQFLFEYFSETQRNKGNFPGRFSGRQFSNSRSEMNVSTLELGDSALYLCASSLASGLSTDTQYFGPGTRLTVL.

To note about this clone: At one end the junction does not follow the germline gene, possibly because of a read error. This sequence joins TRBV7-7 and TRBJ2-5; D is ambiguous. The CDR3 totals 13 residues. Looked up from germline, CDR1 is SSHAT and CDR2 is FNYEAQ (reference sequence). The CDR3 region has the DNA TGTGCTAGCAGCTTAGAGGCAGAAGAGACCCAGTACTTC. Its protein product is CASSLEAEETQYF. Full variable domain (missing parts from reference TRBV7-7 and TRBJ2-5): GAGVSQSPRYKVTKRGQDVTLRCDPISSHATLYWYQQALGQGPEFLTYFNYEAQPDKSGLPSDRFSAERPEGSISTLTIQRTEQRDSAMYRCASSLEAEETQYFGPGTRLLVL.

The rearrangement links TRBV29-1 to TRBJ1-4, with D uncertain. The length of the CDR3 is 11 residues. Trimming cost V 7 bases and J 6 bases, with 9 bases left between them. CDR1 SQVTM and CDR2 ANQGSEA come from the germline V gene. CDR3 bases: TGCAGCGGTTGGGTTTATGAAAAACTGTTTTTT. It is translated as CSGWVYEKLFF.

The V call is TRBV2, the J call TRBJ2-2; D ambiguous. This CDR3 comprises 14 residues. From germline, CDR1 is SNHLY and CDR2 FYNNEI. V gave up 6 bases and J gave up 0 bases, with 8 bases separating them. The CDR3 sequence: CASRMTANTGELFF. The CDR3 DNA sequence: TGTGCCAGCAGGATGACTGCGAACACCGGGGAGCTGTTTTTT.

The chain carries TRBV7-2 and TRBJ1-4, with 8 bases identical to TRBD1. The J segment lost 7 bases and the V segment lost 5 bases, leaving 9 bases of the junction unmatched. The CDR3 is 15 residues long. Germline V gene data show CDR1 as SGHTA and CDR2 as FQGNSA. The CDR3 protein is CASSERTGRIEKLFF. Here the CDR3 DNA reads TGTGCCAGCAGCGAAAGGACAGGGCGTATTGAAAAACTGTTTTTT.

This clone came up a few times. V usage is TRBV27 and J usage is TRBJ1-2; D is ambiguous. Trimming shortened V by 6 bases and J by 8 bases, and 19 bases separated the two germline ends. Germline V CDR1 and CDR2: MNHEY, SMNVEV (reference sequence). The CDR3 extends over 14 amino acids. CDR3 in amino acids: CASSRNPKAGGYTF. The CDR3 nucleotides read TGTGCCAGCAGCCGGAACCCAAAGGCGGGGGGCTACACCTTC.

Notes on this clone: One junction end disagrees with the germline gene, perhaps due to a read error. The V and J genes are TRBV11-2 and TRBJ1-2, with TRBD1 identical over 8 bases. CDR3 length: 14 amino acids. Germline-derived CDR1 and CDR2 are SGHAT and FQNNGV. This chain's CDR3 is CASSSTGTGFSSGF. In DNA form, the CDR3 reads TGTGCCAGCAGCTCGACCGGGACAGGCTTCTCGTCGGGCTTC.

The chain is built from TRBV4-2 and TRBJ2-2; D could derive from TRBD1 or TRBD2 (5 bases each). The V gene lost 7 bases and the J gene lost 3 bases, with 27 bases spanning the gap. The CDR3 loop spans 19 amino acids. Germline V gene sequence: CDR1 LGHNA, CDR2 YNFKEQ. The DNA for the CDR3 is TGTGCCAGCACCCCAAAGATCGCCGACCTGGGGGAGTACACCGGGGAGCTGTTTTTT. It translates to CASTPKIADLGEYTGELFF.

The CDR3 DNA is TGTGCCTGGAGCCAGGACTCCCCAGTCGAGCAGTACTTC. Translated, it gives CAWSQDSPVEQYF. The rearrangement uses TRBV30 and TRBJ2-7, with a tentative D call TRBD2 (5 bases). CDR3 length equals 13 residues. The V gene lost 3 bases and the J gene lost 6 bases, with 15 bases spanning the gap. Germline V gives CDR1 GTSNPN, CDR2 SVGIG (reference sequence).

This clone was seen a handful of times. The chain recombines TRBV29-1 with TRBJ2-3, with 8 bases fitting TRBD2. Germline V gives CDR1 SQVTM, CDR2 ANQGSEA. The CDR3 is made up of 17 amino acids. The V and J ends lost 0 bases and 3 bases, in that order; junction bases with no gene match: 11. The CDR3 protein is CSVEDLQDGGGTDTQYF. DNA for the CDR3: TGCAGCGTTGAAGACCTACAGGATGGCGGGGGGACAGATACGCAGTATTTT.

The CDR3 loop is CASSMTGVSEKLFF. The CDR3, as DNA: TGTGCCAGCAGCATGACAGGGGTCAGCGAAAAACTGTTTTTT. The rearrangement links TRBV9 to TRBJ1-4, with TRBD1 matching over 8 bases. The CDR3 extends over 14 amino acids. The germline gives CDR1 SGDLS, CDR2 YYNGEE. V lost 4 bases and J lost 8; bases outside the gene matches: 7.